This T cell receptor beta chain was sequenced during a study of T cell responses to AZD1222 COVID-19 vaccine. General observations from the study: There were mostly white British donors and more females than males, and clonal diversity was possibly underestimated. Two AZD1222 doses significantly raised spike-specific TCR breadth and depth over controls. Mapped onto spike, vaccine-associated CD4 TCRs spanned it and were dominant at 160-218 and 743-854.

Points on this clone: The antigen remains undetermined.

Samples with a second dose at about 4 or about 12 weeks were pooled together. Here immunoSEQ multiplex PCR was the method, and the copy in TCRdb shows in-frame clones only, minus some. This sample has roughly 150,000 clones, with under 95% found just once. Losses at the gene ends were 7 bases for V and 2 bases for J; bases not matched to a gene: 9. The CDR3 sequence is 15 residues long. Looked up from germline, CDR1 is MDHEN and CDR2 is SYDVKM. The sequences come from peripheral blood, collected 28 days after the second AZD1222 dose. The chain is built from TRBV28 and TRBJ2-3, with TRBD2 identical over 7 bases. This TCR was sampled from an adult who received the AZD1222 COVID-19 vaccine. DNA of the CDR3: TGTGCCAGCAAGCGACTAGCCCTTTTCACAGATACGCAGTATTTT. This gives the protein CASKRLALFTDTQYF. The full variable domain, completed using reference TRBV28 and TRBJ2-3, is DVKVTQSSRYLVKRTGEKVFLECVQDMDHENMFWYRQDPGLGLRLIYFSYDVKMKEKGDIPEGYSVSREKKERFSLILESASTNQTSMYLCASKRLALFTDTQYFGPGTRLTVL.